This TCR beta chain was recorded in a study of blood T cells in healthy people across ages. A second PCR, run for roughly 7 to 12 cycles, used a sample-barcoded 5' primer plus a J-beta primer mix. Every cDNA was tagged by a template-switch adaptor with 12 random nucleotides. TCRdb reprocessed the 5' RACE reads with MiXCR, giving one entry per CDR3 protein. The sample lists fewer than 2,000,000 distinct CDR3 sequences; roughly two fifths were seen once. In this sample, this clonotype turned up a few times. The antigen is not known. Study-wide findings and caveats: CMV infection status of these donors was not known. Because sorting was not performed, PBMCs prevented conclusive naive versus antigen-experienced comparison. Naive T cell percentage by flow cytometry tracked strongly with beta diversity.

This clonotype was obtained from a human donor in good health. The sequenced sample was blood.

The DNA for the CDR3 is TGCAGCATAACCGAACGACAGGGGAGGACAGATACGCAGTATTTT. Protein sequence: CSITERQGRTDTQYF. The chain combines TRBV29-1 with TRBJ2-3; 8 bases agree with TRBD1. This CDR3 contains 15 residues. Germline V gives CDR1 SQVTM, CDR2 ANQGSEA. Trimming at V came to 8 bases and at J to 3 bases, leaving 13 bases not matched to a gene.